Each of the 27 T cell receptor beta chains below was sequenced from the same sample in a study of blood T cell repertoires in COVID-19. Assay: immunoSEQ multiplex PCR; the TCRdb copy retains only in-frame clones and omits some. The table includes hundreds of thousands of clones, approximately 90% detected once. Source material: peripheral blood. These receptor sequences come from a woman in her thirties with active or convalescent COVID-19.

The V call is TRBV5-4, the J call TRBJ1-2; D is undetermined. Germline V gene data show CDR1 as SGHNT and CDR2 as YYREEE (reference sequence). V lost 6 bases and J 3 bases, leaving 12 bases between the germline ends. The CDR3 totals 13 residues. CDR3 sequence (DNA): TGTGCCAGCAATGCCCCCCCAGACTATGGCTACACCTTC. Translation gives CASNAPPDYGYTF.

V is TRBV19 and J is TRBJ2-1; possibly TRBD2 for D (6 bases). The CDR3 runs to 18 residues. Trimming stripped 5 bases from V and 0 bases from J, with 20 bases between. Germline V gives CDR1 LNHDA, CDR2 SQIVND (reference sequence). CDR3 in DNA: TGTGCCAGTAGTTCGTTCTTGGGCGGGACGAGCTCCTACAATGAGCAGTTCTTC. This sequence encodes CASSSFLGGTSSYNEQFF.

The CDR3 is CATARGLASSYNEQFF. The CDR3, as DNA: TGTGCCACCGCCCGGGGTCTAGCGAGCTCCTACAATGAGCAGTTCTTC. The J gene is TRBJ2-1, the V gene TRBV9, with D possibly TRBD2 on 6 matching bases. The CDR3 contains 16 residues. The V gene's germline CDR1 is SGDLS and CDR2 YYNGEE. V was cut by 9 bases and J by 0 bases, with 19 bases left in between.

The rearrangement links TRBV2 to TRBJ1-5; D call uncertain. The V end was cut by 2 bases, the J end by 1 base, with 6 bases between. The germline V gene has CDR1 SNHLY and CDR2 FYNNEI. The CDR3 totals 14 residues. As DNA, the CDR3 is TGTGCCAGCAGTGAATACCGGAGCAATCAGCCCCAGCATTTT. Protein: CASSEYRSNQPQHF. Looking up the rest from reference TRBV2 and TRBJ1-5 gives the full variable domain: EPEVTQTPSHQVTQMGQEVILRCVPISNHLYFYWYRQILGQKVEFLVSFYNNEISEKSEIFDDQFSVERPDGSNFTLKIRSTKLEDSAMYFCASSEYRSNQPQHFGDGTRLSIL.

This rearrangement joins TRBV7-9 to TRBJ1-1; weak D call: TRBD1 (6 bases). The CDR3 is made up of 14 amino acids. Between the trimmed V and J ends, which lost 5 bases and 6 bases, there was a span of 16 bases. In germline, CDR1 is SEHNR, CDR2 FQNEAQ (reference sequence). The CDR3 DNA is TGTGCCAGCAGCCGTAAACATGAGGGGGCTGAAGCTTTCTTT. This sequence encodes CASSRKHEGAEAFF.

This clone has only a few counts. This chain links TRBV9 with TRBJ1-1; tentative D call: TRBD1 (6 bases). CDR3 size: 15 residues. Trimming cost V 0 bases and J 1 base, with 10 bases left between them. Germline loops: CDR1 SGDLS, CDR2 YYNGEE. CDR3 region: CASSVGTVPNTEAFF. The DNA of the CDR3 is TGTGCCAGCAGCGTAGGGACAGTCCCGAACACTGAAGCTTTCTTT.

V and J are TRBV11-2 and TRBJ2-1; TRBD2 matches 10 bases. Per the germline V gene, CDR1 is SGHAT and CDR2 is FQNNGV. This CDR3 has 17 amino acids. The V and J ends lost 0 bases and 4 bases, in that order; junction bases with no gene match: 6. This CDR3 reads CASSLDIVLAGYNEQFF. For the CDR3, the DNA is TGTGCCAGCAGCTTAGATATCGTACTAGCGGGATACAATGAGCAGTTCTTC.

The count of this clone is one. The genes are TRBV6-1 and TRBJ2-5; 9 bases align to TRBD1. This CDR3 is 16 amino acids long. CDR1 is MNHNS, CDR2 SASEGT, per germline. Unmatched junction bases numbered 9, after V lost 2 bases and J lost 5 bases. CDR3 coding DNA: TGTGCCAGCAGTGAATCGGTGGGGACAGGGTCGGAGACCCAGTACTTC. This translates into CASSESVGTGSETQYF.

This chain connects TRBV30 to TRBJ1-2, with unresolved D. The germline CDR1 and CDR2 sequences are GTSNPN and SVGIG (reference sequence). The CDR3 is 13 residues long. Trimming removed 0 bases at V and 3 bases at J, with 8 bases between. CDR3 bases: TGTGCCTGGAGTGTAGAGGCTGACTATGGCTACACCTTC. Its protein is CAWSVEADYGYTF.

The chain couples TRBV4-1 to TRBJ2-4, with D perhaps matching TRBD2 (6 bases). The CDR3 spans 15 residues. The germline V gene has CDR1 MGHRA and CDR2 YSYEKL. V gave up 5 bases and J gave up 0 bases, with 11 bases separating them. CDR3 protein: CASSEGLQAKNIQYF. CDR3 nucleotide sequence: TGCGCCAGCAGCGAAGGACTACAAGCCAAAAACATTCAGTACTTC.

The J gene is TRBJ2-7, the V gene TRBV2; possible D gene TRBD2, 5 bases. The V gene's germline CDR1 is SNHLY and CDR2 FYNNEI. The V and J ends lost 4 bases and 2 bases respectively, with 9 bases between them. The CDR3 length is 13 residues. This CDR3 is CASSVSGTYEQYF. In DNA form, the CDR3 reads TGTGCCAGCAGTGTATCGGGGACCTACGAGCAGTACTTC.

This rearrangement joins TRBV6-5 to TRBJ1-2, with D possibly TRBD1 on 5 matching bases. Germline V lookup: CDR1 MNHEY, CDR2 SVGAGI. There are 14 residues in the CDR3. The ends were cut back, 7 bases at V and 4 bases at J, with 16 bases in the middle. The CDR3 sequence is CASTNDSISYGYTF. The CDR3 DNA is TGTGCCAGCACCAACGACAGCATCAGCTATGGCTACACCTTC.

The rearrangement uses TRBV6-1 and TRBJ2-7; D is unresolved. CDR3 length: 11 amino acids. Trimming removed 2 bases from V and 3 bases from J, with 2 bases in between. The V gene's germline CDR1 is MNHNS and CDR2 SASEGT. The CDR3 sequence: CASSEYYEQYF. The DNA for the CDR3 is TGTGCCAGCAGTGAATACTACGAGCAGTACTTC.

In this sample, this clone turned up a few times. The V and J genes are TRBV19 and TRBJ2-2, with D possibly matching TRBD2 (6 bases). The V and J ends lost 2 bases and 1 base respectively, with 8 bases between them. The CDR3 sequence is 15 residues long. CDR1 and CDR2 from the germline V gene are LNHDA and SQIVND (reference sequence). The CDR3 region has the DNA TGTGCCAGTAGTATACAGGGACTGAACACCGGGGAGCTGTTTTTT. Amino acids: CASSIQGLNTGELFF.

V is TRBV27 and J is TRBJ1-2; 9 bases line up with TRBD1. This CDR3 comprises 15 residues. The ends lost 8 bases at V and 7 bases at J; junction bases unmatched: 14. Germline CDR1 reads MNHEY; CDR2 reads SMNVEV (reference sequence). Written as DNA, the CDR3 is TGTGCCAGCGACCAGACAGGGGGATCCGTGGGTGGCTACACCTTC. Its protein product is CASDQTGGSVGGYTF.

This chain connects TRBV27 to TRBJ1-5; tentative D call: TRBD1 (6 bases). The length of the CDR3 is 17 residues. V lost 4 bases and J lost 0, with 16 bases in between. Germline values: CDR1 MNHEY, CDR2 SMNVEV (reference sequence). The CDR3: CASSSRPGVYSNQPQHF. For the CDR3, the DNA is TGTGCCAGCAGTTCCCGCCCAGGGGTTTATAGCAATCAGCCCCAGCATTTT.

The J gene is TRBJ2-3, the V gene TRBV7-9, with D unclear. This CDR3 region has 19 residues. Germline V lookup: CDR1 SEHNR, CDR2 FQNEAQ (reference sequence). Trimming took 0 bases from V and 2 from J, leaving 21 bases between them. As DNA, the CDR3 is TGTGCCAGCAGCTTAGCGCAGGCTTTGTTCGACATCCCCACAGATACGCAGTATTTT. Translation gives CASSLAQALFDIPTDTQYF.

The V call is TRBV10-3, the J call TRBJ1-3, with 8 bases fitting TRBD1. This CDR3 is built from 14 residues. CDR1 and CDR2 from the germline V gene are ENHRY and SYGVKD. V shed 11 bases and J 0 bases; nucleotides not matched to a gene: 6. The CDR3 spells CAVTGTGSGNTIYF. CDR3 in DNA: TGTGCCGTAACGGGGACAGGCTCTGGAAACACCATATATTTT.

The CDR3 DNA reads as TGTGCCAGCAGCCGACAACAGGGAACTGAGGGCTACACCTTC. It is translated as CASSRQQGTEGYTF. The chain uses TRBV5-5 and TRBJ1-2; a possible D gene is TRBD1 (6 bases). The V end lost 4 bases, the J end lost 8 bases, and 18 bases lay between the germline ends. The CDR3 covers 14 residues. Germline CDR1 is SGHKS and CDR2 is YYEKEE (reference sequence).

This clone has only one observation. The V gene is TRBV29-1, the J gene TRBJ1-1, with 9 bases that match TRBD1. CDR1 is SQVTM and CDR2 is ANQGSEA in the germline V gene. This CDR3 comprises 13 residues. J gave up 2 bases and V 7 bases, and 5 bases lay outside the gene matches. The DNA of the CDR3 is TGCAGCGCCGGACAGGGGCAAAACACTGAAGCTTTCTTT. Amino acid sequence: CSAGQGQNTEAFF.

This clone was observed once. This chain joins TRBV29-1 and TRBJ1-3; no definite D call. Germline lookup yields CDR1 SQVTM and CDR2 ANQGSEA. This CDR3 region has 14 residues. V lost 4 bases and J 0 bases, leaving 10 bases between the germline ends. CDR3 nucleotide sequence: TGCAGCGTTGTATCGGGAGACTCTGGAAACACCATATATTTT. Its translation is CSVVSGDSGNTIYF.

This rearrangement joins TRBV7-2 to TRBJ2-5; D perhaps matches TRBD1 (6 bases). There are 15 residues in the CDR3. Trimming removed 1 base at V and 4 bases at J, with 13 bases between. Germline loops: CDR1 SGHTA, CDR2 FQGNSA. The CDR3 DNA reads as TGTGCCAGCAGCTTAGGGCTGTCCAGGGGAGAGACCCAGTACTTC. Its translation: CASSLGLSRGETQYF. The full variable domain, in which reference TRBV7-2 and TRBJ2-5 provide the parts outside the CDR3, is GAGVSQSPSNKVTEKGKDVELRCDPISGHTALYWYRQSLGQGLEFLIYFQGNSAPDKSGLPSDRFSAERTGGSVSTLTIQRTQQEDSAVYLCASSLGLSRGETQYFGPGTRLLVL.

V gene TRBV7-2 combines with J gene TRBJ2-3; D possibly corresponds to TRBD2 (5 bases). V lost 4 bases, J lost 6 bases, and 17 bases lay in between. CDR1 is SGHTA and CDR2 is FQGNSA in the germline V gene. The CDR3 sequence is 15 residues long. The CDR3 loop is CASSSGGSMGDTQYF. The DNA for the CDR3 is TGTGCCAGCAGCTCAGGTGGGAGTATGGGCGATACGCAGTATTTT. Full variable domain (missing parts from reference TRBV7-2 and TRBJ2-3): GAGVSQSPSNKVTEKGKDVELRCDPISGHTALYWYRQSLGQGLEFLIYFQGNSAPDKSGLPSDRFSAERTGGSVSTLTIQRTQQEDSAVYLCASSSGGSMGDTQYFGPGTRLTVL.

The chain has TRBV6-5 and TRBJ1-6; 7 positions match TRBD1. CDR1 is MNHEY and CDR2 is SVGAGI in the germline V gene. V was clipped by 9 bases and J by 4 bases; unmatched bases: 9. This CDR3 region has 15 residues. CDR3 DNA sequence: TGTGCCAGTAGAGCCGGGACAGTTTATAATTCACCCCTCCACTTT. This translates into CASRAGTVYNSPLHF.

The genes are TRBV7-9 and TRBJ1-4; 7 nucleotides align to TRBD1. CDR1 and CDR2 (germline): SEHNR, FQNEAQ (reference sequence). Unmatched junction bases numbered 7, after V lost 1 base and J lost 8 bases. This CDR3 comprises 15 residues. The CDR3 nucleotides are TGTGCCAGCAGCTTAGAACAGGGGATACGGGAAAAACTGTTTTTT. Translating gives CASSLEQGIREKLFF.

This chain connects TRBV6-2 or TRBV6-3 to TRBJ2-3; 8 bases fit TRBD1. Germline CDR1 and CDR2: MNHEY and SVGEGT. The CDR3 consists of 18 residues. Unmatched junction bases numbered 11, after V lost 1 base and J lost 2 bases. The CDR3 bases are TGTGCCAGCAGTTACTGGGGACGGACAGGGAATTTCACAGATACGCAGTATTTT. This sequence encodes CASSYWGRTGNFTDTQYF.

V usage is TRBV30 and J usage is TRBJ2-3; 9 bases are a match to TRBD2. Trimming took 2 bases from V and 1 from J; bases not matched to a gene: 10. The CDR3 contains 17 residues. Germline V gene data show CDR1 as GTSNPN and CDR2 as SVGIG (reference sequence). Written as DNA, the CDR3 is TGTGCCTGGAGTCCCTTCGCGGCGGGAGGGGGCACAGATACGCAGTATTTT. Translated, it gives CAWSPFAAGGGTDTQYF.